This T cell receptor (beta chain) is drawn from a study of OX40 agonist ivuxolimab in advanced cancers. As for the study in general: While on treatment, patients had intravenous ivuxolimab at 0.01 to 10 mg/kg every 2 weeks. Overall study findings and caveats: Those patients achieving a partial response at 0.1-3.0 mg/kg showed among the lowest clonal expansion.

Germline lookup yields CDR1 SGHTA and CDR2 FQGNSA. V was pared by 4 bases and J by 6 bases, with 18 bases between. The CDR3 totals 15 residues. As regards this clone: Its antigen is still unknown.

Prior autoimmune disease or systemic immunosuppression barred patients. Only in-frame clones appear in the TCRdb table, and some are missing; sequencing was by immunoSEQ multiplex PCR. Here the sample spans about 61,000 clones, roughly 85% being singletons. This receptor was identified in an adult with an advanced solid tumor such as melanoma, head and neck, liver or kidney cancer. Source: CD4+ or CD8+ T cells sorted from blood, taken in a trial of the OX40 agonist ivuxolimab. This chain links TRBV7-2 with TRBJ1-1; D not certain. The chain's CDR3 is CASSSNRALGSEAFF. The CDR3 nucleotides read TGTGCCAGCAGCTCGAACCGGGCCCTGGGCTCTGAAGCTTTCTTT.